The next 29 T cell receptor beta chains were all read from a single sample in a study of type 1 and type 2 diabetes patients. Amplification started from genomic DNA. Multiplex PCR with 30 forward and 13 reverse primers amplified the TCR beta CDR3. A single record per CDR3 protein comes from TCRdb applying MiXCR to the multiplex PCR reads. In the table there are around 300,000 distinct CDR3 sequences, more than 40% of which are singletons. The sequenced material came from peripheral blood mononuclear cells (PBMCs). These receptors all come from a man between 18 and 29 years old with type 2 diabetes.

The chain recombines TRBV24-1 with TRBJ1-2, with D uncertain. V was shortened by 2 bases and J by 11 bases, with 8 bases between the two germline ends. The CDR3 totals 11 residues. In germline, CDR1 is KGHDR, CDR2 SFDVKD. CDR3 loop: CATSDSVWYTF. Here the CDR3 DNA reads TGTGCCACCAGTGATTCCGTGTGGTACACCTTC.

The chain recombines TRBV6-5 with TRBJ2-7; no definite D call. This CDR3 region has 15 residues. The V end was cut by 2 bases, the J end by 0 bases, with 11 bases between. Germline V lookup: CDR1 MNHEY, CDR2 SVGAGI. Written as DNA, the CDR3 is TGTGCCAGCAGTTACGGGCACCCAACCTCCTACGAGCAGTACTTC. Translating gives CASSYGHPTSYEQYF.

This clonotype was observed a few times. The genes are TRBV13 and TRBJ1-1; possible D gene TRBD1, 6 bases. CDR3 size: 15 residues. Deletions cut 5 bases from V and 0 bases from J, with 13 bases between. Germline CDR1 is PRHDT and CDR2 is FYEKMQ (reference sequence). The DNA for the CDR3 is TGTGCCAGCAGCCAAGAGGGGGACCTGAACACTGAAGCTTTCTTT. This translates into CASSQEGDLNTEAFF.

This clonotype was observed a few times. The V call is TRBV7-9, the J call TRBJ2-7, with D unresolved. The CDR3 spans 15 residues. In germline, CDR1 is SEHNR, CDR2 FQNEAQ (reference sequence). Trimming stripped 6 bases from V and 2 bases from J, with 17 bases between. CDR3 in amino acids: CASSRPVLGAYEQYF. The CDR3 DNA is TGTGCCAGCAGTCGGCCGGTTTTGGGCGCCTACGAGCAGTACTTC.

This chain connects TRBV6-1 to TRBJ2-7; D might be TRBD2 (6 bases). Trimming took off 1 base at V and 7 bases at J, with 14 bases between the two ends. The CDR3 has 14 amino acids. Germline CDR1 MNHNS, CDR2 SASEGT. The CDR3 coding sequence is TGTGCCAGCAGTGAAGTACTAGGGACTGGGGAGCAGTACTTC. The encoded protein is CASSEVLGTGEQYF.

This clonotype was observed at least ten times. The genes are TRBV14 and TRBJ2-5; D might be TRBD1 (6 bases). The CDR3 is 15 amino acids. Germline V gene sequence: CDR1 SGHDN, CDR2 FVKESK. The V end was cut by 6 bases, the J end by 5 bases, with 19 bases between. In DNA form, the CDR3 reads TGTGCCAGCAGTTGTCCAACAGGGAAATGGGAGACCCAGTACTTC. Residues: CASSCPTGKWETQYF.

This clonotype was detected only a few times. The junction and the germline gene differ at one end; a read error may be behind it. This CDR3 is CASSQAGAVHF. CDR3 sequence (DNA): TGTGCCAGCAGCCAAGCCGGGGCAGTGCACTTC. V is TRBV4-2 and J is TRBJ2-7; TRBD1 or TRBD2 may be the D gene (5 bases each). This CDR3 has 11 residues. Per the germline V gene, CDR1 is LGHNA and CDR2 is YNFKEQ.

CDR3 protein: CASTSSWDREQFF. DNA of the CDR3: TGTGCCAGTACCTCATCTTGGGACAGAGAGCAGTTCTTC. The chain combines TRBV19 with TRBJ2-1; TRBD1 agrees at 7 bases. Germline CDR1 reads LNHDA; CDR2 reads SQIVND (reference sequence). V was clipped by 7 bases and J by 10 bases; unmatched bases: 10. This CDR3 comprises 13 residues.

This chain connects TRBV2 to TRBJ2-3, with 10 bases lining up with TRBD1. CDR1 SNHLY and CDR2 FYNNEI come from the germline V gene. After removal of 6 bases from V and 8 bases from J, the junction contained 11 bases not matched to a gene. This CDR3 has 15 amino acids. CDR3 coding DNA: TGTGCCAGCAGCGCCGGGACAGGGGATTGGGTTACGCAGTATTTT. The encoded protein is CASSAGTGDWVTQYF.

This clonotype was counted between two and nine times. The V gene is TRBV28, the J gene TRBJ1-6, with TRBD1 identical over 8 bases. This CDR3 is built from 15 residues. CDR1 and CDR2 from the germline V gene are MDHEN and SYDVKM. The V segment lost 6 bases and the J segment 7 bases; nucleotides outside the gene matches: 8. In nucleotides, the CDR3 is TGTGCCAGCAGCCCAACAGGGGGTAAAAATTCACCCCTCCACTTT. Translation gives CASSPTGGKNSPLHF.

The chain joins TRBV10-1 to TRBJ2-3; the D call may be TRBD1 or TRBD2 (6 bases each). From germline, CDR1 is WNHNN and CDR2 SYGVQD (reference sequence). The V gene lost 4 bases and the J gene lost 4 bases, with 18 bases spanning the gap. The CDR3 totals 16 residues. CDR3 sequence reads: CASSGFEGGPPDTQYF. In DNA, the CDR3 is TGCGCCAGCAGTGGATTTGAGGGGGGTCCCCCAGATACGCAGTATTTT.

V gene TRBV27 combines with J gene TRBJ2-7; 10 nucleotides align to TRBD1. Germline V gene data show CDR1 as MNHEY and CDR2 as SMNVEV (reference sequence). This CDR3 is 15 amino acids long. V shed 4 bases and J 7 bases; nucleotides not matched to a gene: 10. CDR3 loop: CASSSSGTGVGEQYF. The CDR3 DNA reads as TGTGCCAGCAGTTCTTCCGGGACAGGGGTGGGGGAGCAGTACTTC.

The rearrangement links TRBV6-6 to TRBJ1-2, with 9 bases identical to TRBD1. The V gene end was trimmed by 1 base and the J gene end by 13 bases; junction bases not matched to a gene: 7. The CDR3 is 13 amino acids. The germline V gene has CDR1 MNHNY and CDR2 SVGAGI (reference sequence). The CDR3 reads CASSYWTGESGTF. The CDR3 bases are TGTGCCAGCAGTTACTGGACAGGGGAGTCGGGCACCTTC.

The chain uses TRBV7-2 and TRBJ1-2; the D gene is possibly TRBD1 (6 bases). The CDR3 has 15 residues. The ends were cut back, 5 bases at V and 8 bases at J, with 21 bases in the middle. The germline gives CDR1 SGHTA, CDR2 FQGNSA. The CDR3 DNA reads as TGTGCCAGCAGCCATCCCCCCACAGGGTTCGGAGGCTACACCTTC. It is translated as CASSHPPTGFGGYTF.

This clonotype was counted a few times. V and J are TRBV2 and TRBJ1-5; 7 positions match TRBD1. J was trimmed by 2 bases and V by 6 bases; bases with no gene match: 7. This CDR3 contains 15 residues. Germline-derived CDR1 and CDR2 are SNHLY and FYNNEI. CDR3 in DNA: TGTGCCAGCAGCAATACCGGGACAGGCAATCAGCCCCAGCATTTT. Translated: CASSNTGTGNQPQHF.

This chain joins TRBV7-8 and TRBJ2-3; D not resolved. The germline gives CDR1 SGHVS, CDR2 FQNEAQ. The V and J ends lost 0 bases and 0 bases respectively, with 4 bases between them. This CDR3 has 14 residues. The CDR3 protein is CASSLARSTDTQYF. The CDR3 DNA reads TGTGCCAGCAGCTTAGCGCGGAGCACAGATACGCAGTATTTT.

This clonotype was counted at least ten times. The CDR3 DNA sequence: TGTGCCAGCAGTGACCCCCGGGGCACGGGAGCTTTCTTT. Its protein is CASSDPRGTGAFF. This chain links TRBV25-1 with TRBJ1-1, with a tentative D call TRBD1 (5 bases). Germline CDR1 MGHDK, CDR2 SYGVNS. V gave up 3 bases and J gave up 10 bases, with 15 bases separating them. This CDR3 has 13 amino acids.

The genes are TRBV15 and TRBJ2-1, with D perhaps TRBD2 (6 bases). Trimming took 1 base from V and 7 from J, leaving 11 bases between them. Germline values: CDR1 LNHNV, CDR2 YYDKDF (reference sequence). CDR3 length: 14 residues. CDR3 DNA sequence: TGTGCCACCAGCAGAGCTACTAGCTTGAATGAGCAGTTCTTC. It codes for CATSRATSLNEQFF.

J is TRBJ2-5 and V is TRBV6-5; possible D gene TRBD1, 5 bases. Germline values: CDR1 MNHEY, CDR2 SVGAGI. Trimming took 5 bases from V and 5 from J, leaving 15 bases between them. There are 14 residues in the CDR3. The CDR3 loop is CASSEIQAGETQYF. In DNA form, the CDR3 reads TGTGCCAGCAGTGAAATTCAGGCAGGGGAGACCCAGTACTTC.

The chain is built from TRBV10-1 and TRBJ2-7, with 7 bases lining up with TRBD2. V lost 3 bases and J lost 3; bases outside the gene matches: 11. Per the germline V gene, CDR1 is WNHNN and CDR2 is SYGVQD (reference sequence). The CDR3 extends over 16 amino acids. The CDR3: CASSELGGSGDYEQYF. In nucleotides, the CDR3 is TGCGCCAGCAGTGAATTAGGCGGGAGCGGAGACTACGAGCAGTACTTC.

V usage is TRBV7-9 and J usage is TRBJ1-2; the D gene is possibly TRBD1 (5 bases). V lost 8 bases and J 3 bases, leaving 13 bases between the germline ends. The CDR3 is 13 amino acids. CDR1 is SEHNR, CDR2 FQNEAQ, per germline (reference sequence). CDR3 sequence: CASGGVEDYGYTF. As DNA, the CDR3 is TGTGCCAGCGGGGGGGTTGAAGACTATGGCTACACCTTC.

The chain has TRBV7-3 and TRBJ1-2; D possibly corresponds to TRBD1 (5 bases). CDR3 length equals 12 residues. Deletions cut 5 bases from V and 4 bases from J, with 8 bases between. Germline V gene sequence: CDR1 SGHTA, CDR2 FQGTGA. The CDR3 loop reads CASSQQVYGYTF. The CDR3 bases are TGTGCCAGCAGCCAACAGGTCTATGGCTACACCTTC.

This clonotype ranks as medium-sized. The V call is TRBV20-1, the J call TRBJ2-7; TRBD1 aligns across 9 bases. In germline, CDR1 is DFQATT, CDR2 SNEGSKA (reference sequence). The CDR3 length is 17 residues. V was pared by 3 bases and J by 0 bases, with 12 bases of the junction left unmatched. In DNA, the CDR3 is TGCAGTGCTAGGTCGCCGCGACAGGGGGTTCGCTCCTACGAGCAGTACTTC. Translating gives CSARSPRQGVRSYEQYF.

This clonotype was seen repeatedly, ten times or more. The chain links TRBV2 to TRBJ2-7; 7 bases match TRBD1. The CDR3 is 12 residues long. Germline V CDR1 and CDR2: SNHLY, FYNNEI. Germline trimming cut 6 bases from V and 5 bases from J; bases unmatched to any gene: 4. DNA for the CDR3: TGTGCCAGCAGAAGGCAGGGGGACGAGCAGTACTTC. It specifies CASRRQGDEQYF.

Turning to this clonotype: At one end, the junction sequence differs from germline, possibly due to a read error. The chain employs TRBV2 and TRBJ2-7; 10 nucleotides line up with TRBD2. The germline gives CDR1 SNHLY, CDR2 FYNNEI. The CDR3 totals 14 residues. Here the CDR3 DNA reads TGTGCCAGCAGTCTAGCGGGAGAAATACTCGAGCAGCACTTC. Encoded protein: CASSLAGEILEQHF.

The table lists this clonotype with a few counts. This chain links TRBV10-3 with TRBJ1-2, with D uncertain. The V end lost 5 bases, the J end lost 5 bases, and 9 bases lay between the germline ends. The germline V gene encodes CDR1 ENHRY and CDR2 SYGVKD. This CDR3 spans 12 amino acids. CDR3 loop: CAISPEPYGYTF. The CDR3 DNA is TGTGCCATCAGTCCGGAACCTTATGGCTACACCTTC.

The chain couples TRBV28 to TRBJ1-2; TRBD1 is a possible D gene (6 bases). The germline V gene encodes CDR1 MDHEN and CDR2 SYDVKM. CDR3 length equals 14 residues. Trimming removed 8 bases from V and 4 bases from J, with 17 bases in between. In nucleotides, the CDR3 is TGTGCCAGCGGCCGGACAGCCGCATTCTATGGCTACACCTTC. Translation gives CASGRTAAFYGYTF.

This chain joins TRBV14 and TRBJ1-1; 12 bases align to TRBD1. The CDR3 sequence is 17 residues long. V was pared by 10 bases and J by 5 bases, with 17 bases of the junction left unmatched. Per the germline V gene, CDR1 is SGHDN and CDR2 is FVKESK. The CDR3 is CAKQNRDRGLRETEAFF. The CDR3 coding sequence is TGTGCCAAACAAAACCGGGACAGGGGGCTAAGAGAGACTGAAGCTTTCTTT.

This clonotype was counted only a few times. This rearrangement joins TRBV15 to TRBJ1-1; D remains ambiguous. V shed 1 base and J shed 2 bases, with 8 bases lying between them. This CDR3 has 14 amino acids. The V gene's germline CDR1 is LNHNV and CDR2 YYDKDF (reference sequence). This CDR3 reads CATSRVARNTEAFF. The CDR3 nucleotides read TGTGCCACCAGCAGAGTTGCACGTAACACTGAAGCTTTCTTT.